This T cell receptor beta chain was sequenced for a study of shared clonotypes between healthy human individuals. Study findings and constraints: About 5% of naive CD4 clonotypes were common to a handful of donors.

In regard to this clone: What it binds is not known.

Generated by immunoSEQ multiplex PCR, the TCRdb table keeps only in-frame clones and is missing some. Here the sample spans some 200,000 clones, approximately 61% being singletons. Germline CDR1 reads SGHVS; CDR2 reads FQNEAQ. V lost 5 bases to trimming and J lost 0 bases; unmatched junction nucleotides: 6. The CDR3 spans 17 residues. The sequencing input was memory CD4+ T cells sorted from blood. Subset: CD45RA-negative fraction. The receptor comes from a man aged 25 to 40 in good health. The V gene is TRBV7-8, the J gene TRBJ1-5; 11 bases fit TRBD1. CDR3 sequence: CASSTRDRGGSNQPQHF. The DNA for the CDR3 is TGTGCCAGCAGCACACGGGACAGGGGGGGTAGCAATCAGCCCCAGCATTTT. Using reference TRBV7-8 and TRBJ1-5 for the parts outside the CDR3, the full variable domain is GAGVSQSPRYKVAKRGQDVALRCDPISGHVSLFWYQQALGQGPEFLTYFQNEAQLDKSGLPSDRFFAERPEGSVSTLKIQRTQQEDSAVYLCASSTRDRGGSNQPQHFGDGTRLSIL.